The 25 T cell receptor beta chains below come from one sample, sequenced in a study of shared clonotypes between healthy human individuals. Assay: immunoSEQ multiplex PCR; the TCRdb copy retains only in-frame clones and omits some. The repertoire includes about 1.5 million clones, around 98% of them detected once, and around 0.45% sits in the top ten. Sequenced: naive CD4+ T cells sorted from blood. Subset indicated: CD45RA+ positively selected. These receptors all come from a man aged 25-45 years in good health.

The chain uses TRBV18 and TRBJ2-7, with 7 bases identical to TRBD1. The CDR3 has 13 residues. V lost 6 bases, J lost 8 bases, and 10 bases stayed unmatched. Germline V lookup: CDR1 KGHSH, CDR2 LQKENI. The CDR3 DNA is TGTGCCAGCTCCCCGGTCTGGGACAGCCAGCAGTACTTC. It yields the protein CASSPVWDSQQYF.

The chain links TRBV28 to TRBJ2-5, with D perhaps matching TRBD1 or TRBD2 (6 bases each). With 6 bases removed from V and 5 bases from J, the gap between germline ends came to 16 bases. The CDR3 spans 14 residues. The germline gives CDR1 MDHEN, CDR2 SYDVKM. DNA of the CDR3: TGTGCCAGCAGCGTTACGGGGGCTAGCGAGACCCAGTACTTC. It codes for CASSVTGASETQYF.

The chain uses TRBV5-1 and TRBJ2-7, with D possibly being TRBD2 (7 bases). Germline CDR1 SGHRS, CDR2 YFSETQ. The V end lost 1 base, the J end lost 6 bases, and 8 bases lay between the germline ends. The CDR3 is 12 amino acids. CDR3 in amino acids: CASSLRGAEQYF. In DNA, the CDR3 is TGCGCCAGCAGCTTGCGGGGGGCCGAGCAGTACTTC.

This clone was seen just once. The chain couples TRBV29-1 to TRBJ2-7, with 8 bases fitting TRBD1. The CDR3 is 13 amino acids. In germline, CDR1 is SQVTM, CDR2 ANQGSEA. V was pared by 7 bases and J by 2 bases, with 7 bases of the junction left unmatched. CDR3 in amino acids: CSAAPGQAYEQYF. CDR3 sequence (DNA): TGCAGCGCCGCACCGGGACAGGCCTACGAGCAGTACTTC.

The chain uses TRBV30 and TRBJ2-1, with D possibly TRBD2 on 6 matching bases. This CDR3 spans 16 amino acids. Germline assignment: CDR1 GTSNPN and CDR2 SVGIG (reference sequence). Trimming took 1 base from V and 0 from J, leaving 13 bases between them. The CDR3 DNA is TGTGCCTGGAGTGAGCGCCTAGCGAGCTCCTACAATGAGCAGTTCTTC. It encodes CAWSERLASSYNEQFF.

This chain connects TRBV9 to TRBJ2-2; TRBD1 aligns across 11 bases. CDR3 length: 16 amino acids. Trimming cost V 4 bases and J 4 bases; bases outside gene matches: 6. Germline CDR1 reads SGDLS; CDR2 reads YYNGEE. CDR3 sequence (DNA): TGTGCCAGCAGCCCAAGCGGGACAGGGGGCACCGGGGAGCTGTTTTTT. Residues: CASSPSGTGGTGELFF.

This clone was seen a single time. The rearrangement joins TRBV29-1 to TRBJ2-1; 10 bases map to TRBD2. CDR3 length: 13 amino acids. CDR1 and CDR2 from the germline V gene are SQVTM and ANQGSEA. V dropped 6 bases and J dropped 9; count of bases not matched to a gene: 8. CDR3 amino acids: CSVKLRLAGEQFF. The CDR3 DNA is TGCAGCGTAAAACTTAGACTAGCGGGTGAGCAGTTCTTC.

In DNA form, the CDR3 reads TGCAGAAGCCAGACAGGGCCCGAGCAGTACTTC. As protein: CRSQTGPEQYF. The J gene is TRBJ2-7, the V gene TRBV20-1; 7 bases line up with TRBD1. The CDR3 extends over 11 amino acids. The V gene's germline CDR1 is DFQATT and CDR2 SNEGSKA (reference sequence).

The chain couples TRBV19 to TRBJ2-3, with TRBD2 matching 8 bases. Germline V gene sequence: CDR1 LNHDA, CDR2 SQIVND (reference sequence). The CDR3 consists of 19 residues. V lost 6 bases, J lost 0 bases, and 17 bases stayed unmatched. DNA of the CDR3: TGTGCCAGTAGCACTACGCCGGGACTAGTAGGCCCTAGCACAGATACGCAGTATTTT. Its translation: CASSTTPGLVGPSTDTQYF.

The chain joins TRBV10-3 to TRBJ1-2, with D uncertain. Trimming took 3 bases from V and 7 from J, leaving 9 bases between them. CDR3 length equals 12 residues. Germline CDR1 is ENHRY and CDR2 is SYGVKD. The CDR3 region is CAISDRDFGYTF. The CDR3 DNA reads TGTGCCATCAGTGATAGGGATTTTGGCTACACCTTC.

The chain employs TRBV6-6 and TRBJ1-5, with TRBD1 identical over 7 bases. This CDR3 spans 14 amino acids. V trimming: 5 bases; J trimming: 2 bases; junction bases outside the gene matches: 3. CDR1 and CDR2 from the germline V gene are MNHNY and SVGAGI (reference sequence). The CDR3 DNA is TGTGCCAGCAGTCAAACAGGGGGCAATCAGCCCCAGCATTTT. It encodes CASSQTGGNQPQHF.

V usage is TRBV7-2 and J usage is TRBJ2-1; the D gene could be TRBD1 or TRBD2 (5 bases each). V lost 4 bases and J lost 5, with 15 bases in between. The CDR3 consists of 15 residues. Germline assignment: CDR1 SGHTA and CDR2 FQGNSA. The CDR3 sequence is CASSSRRDGNNEQFF. Written as DNA, the CDR3 is TGTGCCAGCAGCTCGCGCCGGGACGGAAACAATGAGCAGTTCTTC.

The gene calls are TRBV5-1 and TRBJ2-7; D not certain. Germline lookup yields CDR1 SGHRS and CDR2 YFSETQ. V was shortened by 0 bases and J by 5 bases, with 9 bases between the two germline ends. The CDR3 is 13 amino acids. CDR3 protein: CASSLEGHHEQYF. The CDR3 DNA is TGCGCCAGCAGCTTGGAGGGCCACCACGAGCAGTACTTC.

V and J are TRBV19 and TRBJ1-1; D remains ambiguous. The CDR3 length is 13 residues. V lost 3 bases and J lost 2, with 7 bases in between. CDR1 and CDR2 (germline): LNHDA, SQIVND (reference sequence). The CDR3 sequence: CASSMKANTEAFF. DNA for the CDR3: TGTGCCAGTAGTATGAAAGCAAACACTGAAGCTTTCTTT.

The chain is built from TRBV2 and TRBJ2-1; TRBD2 agrees at 8 bases. The CDR3 is made up of 17 amino acids. V lost 4 bases and J lost 5; bases outside the gene matches: 13. CDR1 and CDR2 from the germline V gene are SNHLY and FYNNEI. As DNA, the CDR3 is TGTGCCAGCAGTGTAGGGGGGCGACTAGCGCCGGACAATGAGCAGTTCTTC. Translated, it gives CASSVGGRLAPDNEQFF.

V and J are TRBV29-1 and TRBJ1-2, with unresolved D. Germline V gives CDR1 SQVTM, CDR2 ANQGSEA. CDR3 length: 13 residues. V was shortened by 3 bases and J by 4 bases, with 12 bases between the two germline ends. The CDR3 region has the DNA TGCAGCGTTGATCTGATGGCGGGCTATGGCTACACCTTC. Its protein product is CSVDLMAGYGYTF. The full variable domain, rest sourced from reference TRBV29-1 and TRBJ1-2, is SAVISQKPSRDICQRGTSLTIQCQVDSQVTMMFWYRQQPGQSLTLIATANQGSEATYESGFVIDKFPISRPNLTFSTLTVSNMSPEDSSIYLCSVDLMAGYGYTFGSGTRLTVV.

DNA for the CDR3: TGTGCCAGCAGCGTAGGTTCGGGGACAGCGACTACAGATACGCAGTATTTT. This gives the protein CASSVGSGTATTDTQYF. The chain has TRBV9 and TRBJ2-3, with 7 bases lining up with TRBD1. This CDR3 has 17 residues. With V trimmed by 0 bases and J by 3 bases, 10 bases remained unmatched. In germline, CDR1 is SGDLS, CDR2 YYNGEE. The full variable domain, completed using reference TRBV9 and TRBJ2-3, is DSGVTQTPKHLITATGQRVTLRCSPRSGDLSVYWYQQSLDQGLQFLIQYYNGEERAKGNILERFSAQQFPDLHSELNLSSLELGDSALYFCASSVGSGTATTDTQYFGPGTRLTVL.

V usage is TRBV5-1 and J usage is TRBJ2-3; 7 bases agree with TRBD2. CDR1 is SGHRS and CDR2 is YFSETQ in the germline V gene. With 3 bases clipped from V and 6 bases from J, the junction kept 13 bases outside the gene matches. The CDR3 covers 16 residues. This CDR3 reads CASSYLRGRASDTQYF. CDR3 bases: TGCGCCAGCAGCTACCTACGAGGGAGGGCCAGTGATACGCAGTATTTT.

The rearrangement joins TRBV10-3 to TRBJ1-1; D uncertain. Germline V CDR1 and CDR2: ENHRY, SYGVKD. There are 13 residues in the CDR3. Trimming cost V 3 bases and J 1 base, with 6 bases left between them. The CDR3 coding sequence is TGTGCCATCAGTGACACCACGAACACTGAAGCTTTCTTT. This codes for CAISDTTNTEAFF.

V is TRBV5-1 and J is TRBJ2-3, with 8 bases aligning to TRBD1. Germline-derived CDR1 and CDR2 are SGHRS and YFSETQ. V trimming: 3 bases; J trimming: 4 bases; junction bases outside the gene matches: 7. This CDR3 comprises 15 residues. CDR3 sequence reads: CASSYGQGAADTQYF. In nucleotides, the CDR3 is TGCGCCAGCAGCTACGGACAGGGCGCGGCAGATACGCAGTATTTT. Full variable domain (rest looked up from reference TRBV5-1 and TRBJ2-3): KAGVTQTPRYLIKTRGQQVTLSCSPISGHRSVSWYQQTPGQGLQFLFEYFSETQRNKGNFPGRFSGRQFSNSRSEMNVSTLELGDSALYLCASSYGQGAADTQYFGPGTRLTVL.

The chain carries TRBV28 and TRBJ1-1; D gene uncertain. Per the germline V gene, CDR1 is MDHEN and CDR2 is SYDVKM. CDR3 size: 13 residues. Trimming removed 0 bases at V and 3 bases at J, with 5 bases between. The DNA for the CDR3 is TGTGCCAGCAGTTTATGGAACTACACTGAAGCTTTCTTT. Protein product: CASSLWNYTEAFF.

The chain joins TRBV5-1 to TRBJ2-3; D possibly corresponds to TRBD2 (5 bases). V lost 0 bases to trimming and J lost 7 bases, with 12 bases between them. The CDR3 consists of 14 residues. Germline loops: CDR1 SGHRS, CDR2 YFSETQ. The CDR3 is CASSLESGGNTQYF. CDR3 sequence (DNA): TGCGCCAGCAGCTTGGAAAGCGGAGGCAATACGCAGTATTTT.

A few counts support this clone. The identical CDR3 is also encoded by other nucleotide sequences in the sample. The chain employs TRBV7-9 and TRBJ2-1; 7 bases line up with TRBD1. This CDR3 spans 14 amino acids. Germline lookup yields CDR1 SEHNR and CDR2 FQNEAQ (reference sequence). J lost 3 bases, V lost 3 bases, and 2 bases had no gene match. The CDR3 DNA follows: TGTGCCAGCAGCTTGGGACAGTACTACAATGAGCAGTTCTTC. Protein: CASSLGQYYNEQFF.

The V gene is TRBV28, the J gene TRBJ1-5, with D tentatively TRBD1 (5 bases). The length of the CDR3 is 14 residues. Per germline, CDR1 MDHEN and CDR2 SYDVKM. Deletions cut 6 bases from V and 2 bases from J, with 11 bases between. The CDR3 region has the DNA TGTGCCAGCAGCCTGACAGTTGGCAATCAGCCCCAGCATTTT. Protein sequence: CASSLTVGNQPQHF.

V is TRBV5-4 and J is TRBJ1-5; D ambiguous. Germline values: CDR1 SGHNT, CDR2 YYREEE (reference sequence). This CDR3 spans 17 amino acids. Trimming cost V 0 bases and J 0 bases, with 13 bases left between them. The CDR3 protein is CASSLASGSDSNQPQHF. For the CDR3, the DNA is TGTGCCAGCAGCTTGGCATCCGGGAGCGATAGCAATCAGCCCCAGCATTTT. The variable domain in full, with the rest retrieved from reference TRBV5-4 and TRBJ1-5, is ETGVTQSPTHLIKTRGQQVTLRCSSQSGHNTVSWYQQALGQGPQFIFQYYREEENGRGNFPPRFSGLQFPNYSSELNVNALELDDSALYLCASSLASGSDSNQPQHFGDGTRLSIL.